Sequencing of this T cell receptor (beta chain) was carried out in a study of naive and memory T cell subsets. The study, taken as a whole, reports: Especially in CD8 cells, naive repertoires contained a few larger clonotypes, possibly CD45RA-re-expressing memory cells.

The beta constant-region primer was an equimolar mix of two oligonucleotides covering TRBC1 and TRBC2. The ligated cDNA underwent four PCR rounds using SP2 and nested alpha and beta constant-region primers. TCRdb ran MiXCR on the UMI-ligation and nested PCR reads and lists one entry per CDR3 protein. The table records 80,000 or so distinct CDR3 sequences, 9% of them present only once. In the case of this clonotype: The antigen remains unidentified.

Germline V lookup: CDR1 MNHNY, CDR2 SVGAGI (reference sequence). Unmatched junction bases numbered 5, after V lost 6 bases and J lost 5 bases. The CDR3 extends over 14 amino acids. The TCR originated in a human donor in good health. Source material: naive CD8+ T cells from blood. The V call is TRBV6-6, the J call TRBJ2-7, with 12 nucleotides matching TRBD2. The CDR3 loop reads CASSRLAGDNEQYF. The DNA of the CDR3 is TGTGCCAGCAGCCGACTAGCGGGAGACAACGAGCAGTACTTC.